These T cell receptor delta chains were read from a single sample in a study of Vδ1+ human thymocytes. With CATT, TCRdb re-called clones from the multiplex PCR reads. The table lists under 85,000 delta-chain clones, about 38% of them singletons. The sequenced material came from Vdelta1+ gamma-delta thymocytes from the thymus. Every receptor here comes from a boy under three years old who had congenital heart surgery. Each CDR3 is given with its conserved first and last residue. The D gene is left open where the match is weak. The listing skips clone size in some rows; elsewhere it reads once, few, many or a size class.

NA,22,TRDJ1,TRDV1,TRDD2,TGTGCTCTTGGGGAACTCTTAGGCCTTCCTACTAGGTCGGCGGGGGGAACCGATAAACTCATCTTT,CALGELLGLPTRSAGGTDKLIF
NA,19,TRDJ1,TRDV1,TRDD3,TGTGCTCTTGGGGAACTGCCTGTACTGGGGATCCGGTACACCGATAAACTCATCTTT,CALGELPVLGIRYTDKLIF
few,17,TRDJ1,TRDV1,NA,TGTGCTCTTGGGGAACCATACGGTCTGGGGTACACCGATAAACTCATCTTT,CALGEPYGLGYTDKLIF
NA,20,TRDJ1,TRDV1,TRDD2,TGTGCTCTTGGGGGCCCCTTCCTACGTCGACTGGGACCCCTCGCTGATAAACTCATCTTT,CALGGPFLRRLGPLADKLIF
NA,27,TRDJ1,TRDV1,TRDD3,TGTGCTCTTGGGGTGCCCCGAAGGTCTCCTACGGTCTTACTGGGGGATATCCTTCCTAAGTACACCGATAAACTCATCTTT,CALGVPRRSPTVLLGDILPKYTDKLIF
few,14,TRDJ1,TRDV1,NA,TGTGCTCTTGGGGAGGGGCATTACACCGATAAACTCATCTTT,CALGEGHYTDKLIF
few,21,TRDJ1,TRDV1,TRDD3,TGTGCTCTTGGGGAACTACGGGACCCTTCTACTGGGGGAGGGCACACCGATAAACTCATCTTT,CALGELRDPSTGGGHTDKLIF
NA,19,TRDJ1,TRDV1,NA,TGTGCTCTTGGGGAACTTAATAGATTGCCTACGCTGGGGATCGATAAACTCATCTTT,CALGELNRLPTLGIDKLIF
NA,21,TRDJ1,TRDV1,NA,TGTGCTCTTGGGGAACTACGGAAGCTCCCATGGAGGGGAATGTACACCGATAAACTCATCTTT,CALGELRKLPWRGMYTDKLIF
NA,14,TRDJ1,TRDV1,NA,TGTGCTCTTGGGGAGACGGCCTTCCCGGATAAACTCATCTTT,CALGETAFPDKLIF